Below, 29 T cell receptor beta chains from the same sample are listed, as sequenced in a study of blood T cells in healthy people across ages. Through a sample-barcoded 5' primer and a J-beta primer mix, a second PCR was run for roughly 6 to 12 cycles. MiXCR was run by TCRdb on the 5' RACE reads, yielding one entry per CDR3 protein. The sample yields 1.8 million or so distinct CDR3 sequences, roughly two fifths seen once. The sample consisted of blood. Receptors were obtained from a human donor in good health.

This rearrangement joins TRBV29-1 to TRBJ2-1; D is ambiguous. With 3 bases removed from V and 7 bases from J, the gap between germline ends came to 10 bases. Per germline, CDR1 SQVTM and CDR2 ANQGSEA. This CDR3 comprises 12 residues. The CDR3: CSVDRQMNEQFF. In nucleotides, the CDR3 is TGCAGCGTTGACCGGCAAATGAATGAGCAGTTCTTC.

This clonotype was counted between two and nine times. The V gene is TRBV28, the J gene TRBJ1-2; D not resolved. The CDR3 has 15 amino acids. Germline V gives CDR1 MDHEN, CDR2 SYDVKM. Trimming stripped 2 bases from V and 4 bases from J, with 14 bases between. The CDR3 here is CASSLGRRWGYGYTF. The CDR3 DNA reads TGTGCCAGCAGTTTAGGGAGACGGTGGGGCTATGGCTACACCTTC.

This chain connects TRBV29-1 to TRBJ1-2, with unresolved D. Germline CDR1 is SQVTM and CDR2 is ANQGSEA. The CDR3 is 14 amino acids. V was trimmed by 0 bases and J by 8 bases, leaving 16 bases between them. In nucleotides, the CDR3 is TGCAGCGTTGAAGATCGCGCGGGCCTTGGCGGCTACACCTTC. Protein: CSVEDRAGLGGYTF.

This clonotype has just a few counts. The chain uses TRBV9 and TRBJ1-2; 7 nucleotides line up with TRBD1. CDR1 is SGDLS, CDR2 YYNGEE, per germline. With 3 bases clipped from V and 0 bases from J, the junction kept 2 bases outside the gene matches. CDR3 length: 14 amino acids. The CDR3 region has the DNA TGTGCCAGCAGCGCAACAGGGGCTAACTATGGCTACACCTTC. This codes for CASSATGANYGYTF.

V usage is TRBV6-1 and J usage is TRBJ1-1, with TRBD1 as a possible D gene (5 bases). This CDR3 is 15 amino acids long. CDR1 and CDR2 from the germline V gene are MNHNS and SASEGT. V was pared by 4 bases and J by 4 bases, with 16 bases between. CDR3 amino acids: CASSGGEGWSTEAFF. The CDR3, as DNA: TGTGCCAGCAGTGGAGGGGAGGGCTGGAGCACTGAAGCTTTCTTT.

The chain uses TRBV7-2 and TRBJ2-7; D gene unclear. Trimming removed 3 bases from V and 9 bases from J, with 21 bases in between. This CDR3 region has 15 residues. Germline-derived CDR1 and CDR2 are SGHTA and FQGNSA. CDR3 amino acids: CASSFDGQEYERQYF. DNA of the CDR3: TGTGCCAGCAGCTTCGACGGGCAGGAATACGAGCGGCAGTACTTC.

The sample holds a few counts of this clonotype. This chain uses TRBV7-2 with TRBJ2-1; D could derive from TRBD1 or TRBD2 (5 bases each). Germline assignment: CDR1 SGHTA and CDR2 FQGNSA. The CDR3 is 13 amino acids. V was cut by 5 bases and J by 12 bases, with 17 bases left in between. The DNA of the CDR3 is TGTGCCAGCAGCCGCAGGGACGGGGCTTGGCAGTTCTTC. Protein product: CASSRRDGAWQFF.

This chain links TRBV29-1 with TRBJ2-5, with D possibly matching TRBD1 (6 bases). This CDR3 is built from 14 residues. V shed 4 bases and J shed 2 bases, with 14 bases lying between them. The germline gives CDR1 SQVTM, CDR2 ANQGSEA. The CDR3 DNA is TGCAGCGTTGGACCTAGACAGGCTCAAGAGACCCAGTACTTC. This encodes CSVGPRQAQETQYF.

The V gene is TRBV7-2, the J gene TRBJ2-7; D is unclear. Germline-derived CDR1 and CDR2 are SGHTA and FQGNSA. Trimming pared 2 bases from V and 2 bases from J, leaving 16 bases between. The CDR3 runs to 16 residues. The CDR3 loop reads CASSLRPKVEAYEQYF. The DNA for the CDR3 is TGTGCCAGCAGCTTAAGGCCCAAGGTAGAGGCCTACGAGCAGTACTTC.

This chain connects TRBV5-5 to TRBJ1-6, with D tentatively TRBD1 (6 bases). Trimming shortened V by 4 bases and J by 7 bases, and 18 bases separated the two germline ends. Germline lookup yields CDR1 SGHKS and CDR2 YYEKEE (reference sequence). CDR3 length equals 16 residues. CDR3 sequence: CASSLNAGQLNSPLHF. CDR3 nucleotides: TGTGCCAGCAGCCTAAACGCCGGACAGCTAAATTCACCCCTCCACTTT.

V and J are TRBV15 and TRBJ1-1; possible D gene TRBD1, 6 bases. Germline lookup yields CDR1 LNHNV and CDR2 YYDKDF (reference sequence). V was pared by 5 bases and J by 0 bases, with 10 bases between. The CDR3 covers 14 residues. The CDR3 bases are TGTGCCACCAGCCTCGGACAGTTGAACACTGAAGCTTTCTTT. Residues: CATSLGQLNTEAFF.

The chain is built from TRBV5-1 and TRBJ2-5; 8 bases are shared with TRBD1. Judging by the DNA end, TRBJ2-7 fits better; the J call may be wrong. Per germline, CDR1 SGHRS and CDR2 YFSETQ. The CDR3 spans 15 residues. For the CDR3, the DNA is TGCGCCAGCAGCATGGGGCGGCAGGGGGCCCACGAGCAGTACTTC. Residues: CASSMGRQGAHEQYF.

The DNA for the CDR3 is TGTGCCTGGGGAAGGACCCGAAGCTCCTACGAGCAGTACTTC. This encodes CAWGRTRSSYEQYF. The J gene is TRBJ2-7, the V gene TRBV30; D is unclear. V lost 5 bases and J 0 bases, leaving 14 bases between the germline ends. CDR3 length: 14 residues. Looked up from germline, CDR1 is GTSNPN and CDR2 is SVGIG (reference sequence).

The chain employs TRBV9 and TRBJ2-5; D gene ambiguous. Trimming left V 0 bases short and J 5 bases short, with 8 bases between. The CDR3 length is 13 residues. Per the germline V gene, CDR1 is SGDLS and CDR2 is YYNGEE. The CDR3 reads CASSVATGETQYF. CDR3 coding DNA: TGTGCCAGCAGCGTAGCTACCGGGGAGACCCAGTACTTC. Complete variable domain (other parts from reference TRBV9 and TRBJ2-5): DSGVTQTPKHLITATGQRVTLRCSPRSGDLSVYWYQQSLDQGLQFLIQYYNGEERAKGNILERFSAQQFPDLHSELNLSSLELGDSALYFCASSVATGETQYFGPGTRLLVL.

This chain joins TRBV5-1 and TRBJ2-7; TRBD1 aligns across 9 bases. Losses at the gene ends were 4 bases for V and 7 bases for J; bases not matched to a gene: 12. The CDR3 sequence is 15 residues long. From germline, CDR1 is SGHRS and CDR2 YFSETQ. CDR3 protein: CASSLQGAHQGEQYF. CDR3 sequence (DNA): TGCGCCAGCAGCCTACAGGGGGCCCACCAAGGGGAGCAGTACTTC.

The chain employs TRBV20-1 and TRBJ2-3, with D perhaps matching TRBD1 (5 bases). With 0 bases removed from V and 2 bases from J, the gap between germline ends came to 15 bases. Germline assignment: CDR1 DFQATT and CDR2 SNEGSKA (reference sequence). The CDR3 runs 16 residues. In DNA form, the CDR3 reads TGCAGTGCTAGAGATCTATGGGGCATGGTCACAGATACGCAGTATTTT. Translating it yields CSARDLWGMVTDTQYF.

The chain uses TRBV7-9 and TRBJ1-1; D unclear. Trimming shortened V by 9 bases and J by 4 bases, and 12 bases separated the two germline ends. The CDR3 extends over 12 amino acids. Germline V gene data show CDR1 as SEHNR and CDR2 as FQNEAQ (reference sequence). The CDR3 sequence: CASVSSSTEAFF. The CDR3 nucleotides are TGTGCCAGTGTCTCGAGTAGCACTGAAGCTTTCTTT. The full variable domain, its missing parts supplied by reference TRBV7-9 and TRBJ1-1, is DTGVSQNPRHKITKRGQNVTFRCDPISEHNRLYWYRQTLGQGPEFLTYFQNEAQLEKSRLLSDRFSAERPKGSFSTLEIQRTEQGDSAMYLCASVSSSTEAFFGQGTRLTVV.

This chain connects TRBV7-9 to TRBJ2-1; D is possibly TRBD1 (6 bases). This CDR3 comprises 16 residues. CDR1 and CDR2 (germline): SEHNR, FQNEAQ (reference sequence). V was trimmed by 5 bases and J by 8 bases, leaving 22 bases between them. This CDR3 reads CASSPETAGASDEQFF. CDR3 sequence (DNA): TGTGCCAGCAGCCCGGAAACGGCAGGGGCCAGCGATGAGCAGTTCTTC.

The chain has TRBV7-3 and TRBJ2-5; D call uncertain. Per germline, CDR1 SGHTA and CDR2 FQGTGA. V lost 7 bases, J lost 3 bases, and 12 bases lay in between. The CDR3 is 13 amino acids. DNA of the CDR3: TGTGCCAGCACCTTTGGAGTGGAAGAGACCCAGTACTTC. As protein: CASTFGVEETQYF.

The chain carries TRBV5-1 and TRBJ1-2; D perhaps matches TRBD1 (5 bases). Per germline, CDR1 SGHRS and CDR2 YFSETQ. Trimming removed 1 base from V and 2 bases from J, with 9 bases in between. This CDR3 comprises 14 residues. The CDR3 loop is CASSLNEGNYGYTF. The CDR3 bases are TGCGCCAGCAGCTTGAACGAGGGGAACTATGGCTACACCTTC.

This chain links TRBV5-1 with TRBJ2-1; weak D call: TRBD2 (5 bases). CDR1 is SGHRS and CDR2 is YFSETQ in the germline V gene. Trimming shortened V by 4 bases and J by 3 bases, and 14 bases separated the two germline ends. This CDR3 has 15 residues. CDR3 in amino acids: CASSPRDYNYNEQFF. CDR3 DNA: TGCGCCAGCAGCCCTCGGGATTACAACTACAATGAGCAGTTCTTC.

V is TRBV2 and J is TRBJ1-2; D might be TRBD1 (6 bases). V was pared by 7 bases and J by 1 base, with 13 bases between. Germline lookup yields CDR1 SNHLY and CDR2 FYNNEI. The CDR3 contains 14 residues. This CDR3 reads CASNGQLHNYGYTF. The DNA of the CDR3 is TGTGCCAGCAATGGACAGCTACATAACTATGGCTACACCTTC. Full variable domain (remainder filled in from reference TRBV2 and TRBJ1-2): EPEVTQTPSHQVTQMGQEVILRCVPISNHLYFYWYRQILGQKVEFLVSFYNNEISEKSEIFDDQFSVERPDGSNFTLKIRSTKLEDSAMYFCASNGQLHNYGYTFGSGTRLTVV.

This clonotype has at least ten counts. The chain has TRBV12-3 or TRBV12-4 and TRBJ2-3; tentative D call: TRBD2 (5 bases). With 1 base removed from V and 2 bases from J, the gap between germline ends came to 13 bases. The CDR3 has 16 residues. The CDR3 nucleotides read TGTGCCAGCAGTTTAGGATCGGAGGTTAACACAGATACGCAGTATTTT. This encodes CASSLGSEVNTDTQYF.

This clonotype was detected only a few times. The chain couples TRBV12-3 or TRBV12-4 to TRBJ1-5; D gene uncertain. With 6 bases removed from V and 6 bases from J, the gap between germline ends came to 9 bases. The CDR3 has 12 amino acids. This CDR3 reads CASRLNSQPQHF. The CDR3 coding sequence is TGTGCCAGCAGACTCAATAGTCAGCCCCAGCATTTT.

In its sample, this clonotype was seen many times. The rearrangement uses TRBV7-9 and TRBJ2-1; D might be TRBD1 (5 bases). The CDR3 consists of 13 residues. V was shortened by 4 bases and J by 4 bases, with 8 bases between the two germline ends. Looked up from germline, CDR1 is SEHNR and CDR2 is FQNEAQ (reference sequence). The CDR3 region is CASSSQGYNEQFF. In DNA form, the CDR3 reads TGTGCCAGCAGCTCCCAGGGTTACAATGAGCAGTTCTTC.

The sample holds a few counts of this clonotype. The rearrangement joins TRBV6-2 or TRBV6-3 to TRBJ2-1, with a tentative D call TRBD1 (5 bases). The last part of the DNA fits TRBJ2-7 better; the J call may be wrong. Per germline, CDR1 MNHEY and CDR2 SVGEGT. There are 19 residues in the CDR3. The CDR3 loop is CASSYSWTIPRSSYNEQYF. The DNA for the CDR3 is TGTGCCAGCAGTTACTCATGGACAATCCCGCGGAGCTCCTACAATGAGCAGTACTTC.

The V gene is TRBV5-1, the J gene TRBJ2-1, with a possible D match to TRBD2 (8 bases). The length of the CDR3 is 14 residues. Germline values: CDR1 SGHRS, CDR2 YFSETQ. V shed 6 bases and J shed 6 bases, with 16 bases lying between them. CDR3 loop: CASTRDSGGNEQFF. CDR3 DNA: TGCGCCAGCACCAGGGACAGCGGGGGCAATGAGCAGTTCTTC.

J is TRBJ2-1 and V is TRBV29-1, with unresolved D. The V end lost 8 bases, the J end lost 4 bases, and 12 bases lay between the germline ends. CDR3 size: 12 residues. Per germline, CDR1 SQVTM and CDR2 ANQGSEA. The CDR3 nucleotides are TGCAGCCCCTCCGGGCCGTACAATGAGCAGTTCTTC. It codes for CSPSGPYNEQFF.

The chain is built from TRBV6-2 or TRBV6-3 and TRBJ1-2; TRBD1 agrees at 7 bases. CDR1 and CDR2 from the germline V gene are MNHEY and SVGEGT. After removal of 2 bases from V and 4 bases from J, the junction contained 7 bases not matched to a gene. The CDR3 extends over 15 amino acids. The CDR3 reads CASSYPHRGGYGYTF. CDR3 nucleotides: TGTGCCAGCAGTTACCCCCACAGGGGAGGCTATGGCTACACCTTC.